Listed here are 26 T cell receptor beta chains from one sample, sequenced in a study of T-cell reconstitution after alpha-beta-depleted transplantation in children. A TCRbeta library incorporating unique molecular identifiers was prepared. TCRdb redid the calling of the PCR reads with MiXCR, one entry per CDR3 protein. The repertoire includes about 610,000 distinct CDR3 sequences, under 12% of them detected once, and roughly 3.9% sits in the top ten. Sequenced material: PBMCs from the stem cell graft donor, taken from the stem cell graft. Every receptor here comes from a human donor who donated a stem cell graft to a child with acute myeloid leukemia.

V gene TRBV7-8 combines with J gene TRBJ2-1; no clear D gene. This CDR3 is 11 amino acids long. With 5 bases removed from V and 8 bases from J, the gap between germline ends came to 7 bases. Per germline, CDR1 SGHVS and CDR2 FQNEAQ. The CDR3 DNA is TGTGCCAGCAGCCCGCTCCATGAGCAGTTCTTC. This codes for CASSPLHEQFF.

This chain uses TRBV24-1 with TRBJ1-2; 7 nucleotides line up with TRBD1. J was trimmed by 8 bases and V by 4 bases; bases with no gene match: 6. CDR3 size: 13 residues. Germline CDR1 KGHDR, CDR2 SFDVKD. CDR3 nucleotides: TGTGCCACCAGTGAGTCGACAGGGAGCGGCTACACCTTC. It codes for CATSESTGSGYTF.

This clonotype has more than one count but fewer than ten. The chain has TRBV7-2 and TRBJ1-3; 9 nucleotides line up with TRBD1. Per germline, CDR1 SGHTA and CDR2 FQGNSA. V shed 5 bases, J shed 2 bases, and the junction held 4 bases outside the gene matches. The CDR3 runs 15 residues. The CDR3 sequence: CASSERQGAGNTIYF. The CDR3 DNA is TGTGCCAGCAGCGAAAGACAGGGGGCTGGAAACACCATATATTTT. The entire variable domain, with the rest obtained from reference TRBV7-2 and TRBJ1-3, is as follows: GAGVSQSPSNKVTEKGKDVELRCDPISGHTALYWYRQSLGQGLEFLIYFQGNSAPDKSGLPSDRFSAERTGGSVSTLTIQRTQQEDSAVYLCASSERQGAGNTIYFGEGSWLTVV.

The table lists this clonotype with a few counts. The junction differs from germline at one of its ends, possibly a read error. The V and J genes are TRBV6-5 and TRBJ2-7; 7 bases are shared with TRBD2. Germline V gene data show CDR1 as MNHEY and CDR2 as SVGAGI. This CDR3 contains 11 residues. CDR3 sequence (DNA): TGTGCCAGCAGTTACCCCGGGGGGTTAAACTTC. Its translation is CASSYPGGLNF.

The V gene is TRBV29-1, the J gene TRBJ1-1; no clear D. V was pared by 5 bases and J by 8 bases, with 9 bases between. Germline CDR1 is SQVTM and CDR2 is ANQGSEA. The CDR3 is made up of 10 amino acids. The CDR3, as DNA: TGCAGCGTTCGGGCTGGGGAAGCTTTCTTT. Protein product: CSVRAGEAFF.

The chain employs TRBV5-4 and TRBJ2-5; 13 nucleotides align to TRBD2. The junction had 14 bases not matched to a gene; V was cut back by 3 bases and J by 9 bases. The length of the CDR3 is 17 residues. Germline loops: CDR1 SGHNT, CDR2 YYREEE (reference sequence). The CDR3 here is CASSSPTSGRWGHSQYF. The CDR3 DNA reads TGTGCCAGCAGCTCTCCGACTAGCGGGAGGTGGGGGCATTCCCAGTACTTC.

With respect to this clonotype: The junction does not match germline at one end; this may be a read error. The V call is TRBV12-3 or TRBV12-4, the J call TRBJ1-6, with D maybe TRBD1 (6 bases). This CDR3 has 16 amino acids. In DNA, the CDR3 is TGTGCCAGCAGCTTAGGAGCGGGGGCAAAAAATTCACCCCTCCACTTT. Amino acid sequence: CASSLGAGAKNSPLHF.

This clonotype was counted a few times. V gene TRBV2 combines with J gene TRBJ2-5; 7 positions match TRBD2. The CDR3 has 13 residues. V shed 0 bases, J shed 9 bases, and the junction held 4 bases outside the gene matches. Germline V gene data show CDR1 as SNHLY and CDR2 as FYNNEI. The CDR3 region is CASSEALGGAQYF. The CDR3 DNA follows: TGTGCCAGCAGTGAAGCGCTTGGGGGGGCCCAGTACTTC.

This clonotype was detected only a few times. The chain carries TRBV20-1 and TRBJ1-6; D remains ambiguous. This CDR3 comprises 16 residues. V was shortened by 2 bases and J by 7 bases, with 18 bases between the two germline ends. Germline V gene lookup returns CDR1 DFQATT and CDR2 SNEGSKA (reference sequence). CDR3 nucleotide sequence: TGCAGTGCTAGAAAGCCGGGCATTGTTGTAAATTCACCCCTCCACTTT. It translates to CSARKPGIVVNSPLHF.

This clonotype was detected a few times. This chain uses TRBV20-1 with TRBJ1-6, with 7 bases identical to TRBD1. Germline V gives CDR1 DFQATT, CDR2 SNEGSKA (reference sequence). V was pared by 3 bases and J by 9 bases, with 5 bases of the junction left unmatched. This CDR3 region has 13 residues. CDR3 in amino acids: CSASVRGGSPLHF. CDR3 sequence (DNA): TGCAGTGCTAGCGTCAGGGGGGGTTCACCCCTCCACTTT.

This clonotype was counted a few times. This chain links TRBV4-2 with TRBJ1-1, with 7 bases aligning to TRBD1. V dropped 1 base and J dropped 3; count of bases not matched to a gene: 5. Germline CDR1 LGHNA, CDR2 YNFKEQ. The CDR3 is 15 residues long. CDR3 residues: CASSQAGQLDTEAFF. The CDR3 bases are TGTGCCAGCAGCCAAGCGGGACAGTTGGACACTGAAGCTTTCTTT.

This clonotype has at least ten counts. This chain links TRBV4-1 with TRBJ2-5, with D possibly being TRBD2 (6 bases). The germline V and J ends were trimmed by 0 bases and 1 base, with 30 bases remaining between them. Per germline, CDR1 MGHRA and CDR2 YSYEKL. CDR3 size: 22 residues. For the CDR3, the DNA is TGCGCCAGCAGCCAAGAAAGGGGTGGCGAGACTAGTTCAAGGGTGGTCCAAGAGACCCAGTACTTC. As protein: CASSQERGGETSSRVVQETQYF.

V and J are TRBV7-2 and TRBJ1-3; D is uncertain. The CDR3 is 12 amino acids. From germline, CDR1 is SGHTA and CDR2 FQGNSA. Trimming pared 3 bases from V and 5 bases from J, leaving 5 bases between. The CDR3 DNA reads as TGTGCCAGCAGCTTCAATAGAAACACCATATATTTT. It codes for CASSFNRNTIYF.

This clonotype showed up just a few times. Here the CDR3 reads CASSKGTSATYEQYF. In DNA, the CDR3 is TGTGCCAGCAGCAAAGGGACTAGCGCGACCTACGAGCAGTACTTC. The chain recombines TRBV7-2 with TRBJ2-7, with 10 bases identical to TRBD2. Looked up from germline, CDR1 is SGHTA and CDR2 is FQGNSA. This CDR3 comprises 15 residues. The trim removed 5 bases at V and 2 bases at J, leaving 6 bases unmatched.

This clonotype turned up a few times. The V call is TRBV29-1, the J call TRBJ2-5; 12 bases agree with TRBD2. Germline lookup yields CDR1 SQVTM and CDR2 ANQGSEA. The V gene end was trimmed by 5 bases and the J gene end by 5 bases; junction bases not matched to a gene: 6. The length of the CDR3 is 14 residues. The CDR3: CSVSTSGSSETQYF. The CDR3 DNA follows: TGCAGCGTTTCGACTAGCGGGAGTTCCGAGACCCAGTACTTC.

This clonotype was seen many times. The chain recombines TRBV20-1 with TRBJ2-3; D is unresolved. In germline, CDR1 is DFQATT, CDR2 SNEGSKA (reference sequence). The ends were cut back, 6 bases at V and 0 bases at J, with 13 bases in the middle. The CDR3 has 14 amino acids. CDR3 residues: CSAEIRVSTDTQYF. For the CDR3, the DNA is TGCAGTGCCGAGATACGGGTTAGCACAGATACGCAGTATTTT.

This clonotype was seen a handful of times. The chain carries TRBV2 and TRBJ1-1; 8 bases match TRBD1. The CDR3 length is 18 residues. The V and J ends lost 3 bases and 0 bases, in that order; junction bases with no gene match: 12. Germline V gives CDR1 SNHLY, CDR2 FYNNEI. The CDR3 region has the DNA TGTGCCAGCAGTGATCCCGACAGGGGCGCTATTATGAACACTGAAGCTTTCTTT. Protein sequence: CASSDPDRGAIMNTEAFF. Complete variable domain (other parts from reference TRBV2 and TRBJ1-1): EPEVTQTPSHQVTQMGQEVILRCVPISNHLYFYWYRQILGQKVEFLVSFYNNEISEKSEIFDDQFSVERPDGSNFTLKIRSTKLEDSAMYFCASSDPDRGAIMNTEAFFGQGTRLTVV.

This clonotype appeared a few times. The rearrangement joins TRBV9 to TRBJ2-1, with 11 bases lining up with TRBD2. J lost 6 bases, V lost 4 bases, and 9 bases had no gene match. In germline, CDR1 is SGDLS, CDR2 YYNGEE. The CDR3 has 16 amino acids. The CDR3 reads CASSPRGLAGGNEQFF. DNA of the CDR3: TGTGCCAGCAGCCCCAGGGGGCTAGCGGGGGGCAATGAGCAGTTCTTC.

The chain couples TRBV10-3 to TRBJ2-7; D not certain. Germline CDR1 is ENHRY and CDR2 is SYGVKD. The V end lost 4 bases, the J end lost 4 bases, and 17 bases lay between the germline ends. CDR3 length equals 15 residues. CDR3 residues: CAISGGFSQNYEQYF. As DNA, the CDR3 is TGTGCCATCAGTGGTGGTTTTTCCCAAAATTACGAGCAGTACTTC.

DNA for the CDR3: TGTGCCAGCCGGGCTAGCGGGACGCACACCGGGGAGCTGTTTTTT. Protein: CASRASGTHTGELFF. The chain employs TRBV7-3 and TRBJ2-2; 9 positions match TRBD2. With 8 bases clipped from V and 3 bases from J, the junction kept 7 bases outside the gene matches. The germline gives CDR1 SGHTA, CDR2 FQGTGA. CDR3 length equals 15 residues.

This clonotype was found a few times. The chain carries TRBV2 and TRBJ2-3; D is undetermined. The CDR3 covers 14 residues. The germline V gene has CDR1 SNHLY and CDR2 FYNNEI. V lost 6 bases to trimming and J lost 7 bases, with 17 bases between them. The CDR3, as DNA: TGTGCCAGCAGGCTGGCGCCGACCACTCATACGCAGTATTTT. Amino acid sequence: CASRLAPTTHTQYF.

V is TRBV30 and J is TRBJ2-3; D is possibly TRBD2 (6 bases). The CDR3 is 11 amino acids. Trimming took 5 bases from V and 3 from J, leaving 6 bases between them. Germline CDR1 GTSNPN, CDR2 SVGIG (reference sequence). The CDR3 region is CAWGLTDTQYF. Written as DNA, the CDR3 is TGTGCCTGGGGACTAACAGATACGCAGTATTTT.

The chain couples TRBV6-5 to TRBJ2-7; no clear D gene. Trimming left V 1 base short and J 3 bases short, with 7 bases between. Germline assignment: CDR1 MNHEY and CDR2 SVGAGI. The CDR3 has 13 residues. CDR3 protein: CASSYFVGYEQYF. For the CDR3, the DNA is TGTGCCAGCAGTTACTTTGTAGGCTACGAGCAGTACTTC.

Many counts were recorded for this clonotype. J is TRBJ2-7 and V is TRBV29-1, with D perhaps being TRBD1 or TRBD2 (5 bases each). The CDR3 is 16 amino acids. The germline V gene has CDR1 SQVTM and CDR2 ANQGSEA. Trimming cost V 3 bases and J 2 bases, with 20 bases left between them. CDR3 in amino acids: CSVDASGQGPPYEQYF. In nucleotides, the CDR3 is TGCAGCGTTGATGCATCGGGGCAAGGACCGCCCTACGAGCAGTACTTC.

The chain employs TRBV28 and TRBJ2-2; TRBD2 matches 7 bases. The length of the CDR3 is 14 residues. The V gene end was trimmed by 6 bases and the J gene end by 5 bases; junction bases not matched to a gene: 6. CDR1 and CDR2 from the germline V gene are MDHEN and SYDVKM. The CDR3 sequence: CASRSTSSTGELFF. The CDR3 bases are TGTGCCAGCAGGTCGACTAGCAGTACCGGGGAGCTGTTTTTT. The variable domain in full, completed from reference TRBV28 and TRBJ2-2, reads DVKVTQSSRYLVKRTGEKVFLECVQDMDHENMFWYRQDPGLGLRLIYFSYDVKMKEKGDIPEGYSVSREKKERFSLILESASTNQTSMYLCASRSTSSTGELFFGEGSRLTVL.

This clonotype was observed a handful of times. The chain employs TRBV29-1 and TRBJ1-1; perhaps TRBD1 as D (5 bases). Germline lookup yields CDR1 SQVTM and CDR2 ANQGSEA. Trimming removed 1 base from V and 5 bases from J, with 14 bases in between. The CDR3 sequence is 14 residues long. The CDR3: CSVEGGRGVTEAFF. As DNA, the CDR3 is TGCAGCGTTGAAGGTGGTCGGGGGGTAACTGAAGCTTTCTTT.